Reported below is one TCR beta chain. Germline V lookup: CDR1 SGDLS, CDR2 YYNGEE. Trimming at V came to 5 bases and at J to 8 bases, leaving 8 bases not matched to a gene. This CDR3 contains 14 residues. The sample originates from a study of blood T cell repertoires in COVID-19. Study-level information: The study drew acute and convalescent COVID-19 samples from the United States, Italy and Spain. PBMCs, B-cell-depleted T cells, or T cells were the source of the cDNA or gDNA that made up the material.

Original processing methods: Counts of nucleated cells, estimated from reference gene primer amplification, were obtained. Profiled with immunoSEQ multiplex PCR; TCRdb holds only in-frame clones, not every one. V and J calls and clone size come straight from that table; D and trimming were deduced from the DNA. The data show some 76,000 clones, with roughly 87% seen just once and around 10% held by the top ten. The specimen was peripheral blood. The chain employs TRBV9 and TRBJ1-4; TRBD1 agrees at 8 bases. The sequence was obtained from a man in his fifties with acute or convalescent COVID-19. CDR3 bases: TGTGCCAGCAGTGAGACAGGGGCCTGGGAAAAACTGTTTTTT. Translating it yields CASSETGAWEKLFF. The variable domain in full, with the rest retrieved from reference TRBV9 and TRBJ1-4, is DSGVTQTPKHLITATGQRVTLRCSPRSGDLSVYWYQQSLDQGLQFLIQYYNGEERAKGNILERFSAQQFPDLHSELNLSSLELGDSALYFCASSETGAWEKLFFGSGTQLSVL.